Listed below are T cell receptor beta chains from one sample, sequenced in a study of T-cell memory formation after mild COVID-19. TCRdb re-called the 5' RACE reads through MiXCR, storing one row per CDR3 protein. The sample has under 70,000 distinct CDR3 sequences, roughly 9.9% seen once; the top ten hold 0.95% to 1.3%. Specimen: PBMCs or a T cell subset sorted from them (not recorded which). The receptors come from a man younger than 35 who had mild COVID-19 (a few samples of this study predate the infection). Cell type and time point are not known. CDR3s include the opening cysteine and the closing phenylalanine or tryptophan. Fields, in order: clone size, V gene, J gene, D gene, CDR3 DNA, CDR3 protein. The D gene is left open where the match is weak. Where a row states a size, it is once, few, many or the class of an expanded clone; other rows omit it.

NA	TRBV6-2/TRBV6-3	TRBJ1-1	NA	TGTGCCAGCAGTTACCCTCAGGCCGCGACTGAAGCTTTCTTT	CASSYPQAATEAFF
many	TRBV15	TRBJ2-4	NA	TGTGCCACCAGAGGGGCCGGTAACATTCAGTACTTC	CATRGAGNIQYF
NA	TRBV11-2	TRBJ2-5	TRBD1	TGTGCCAGCAGCCAGGGGGCAGGGGGAGATGGGGAGACCCAGTACTTC	CASSQGAGGDGETQYF
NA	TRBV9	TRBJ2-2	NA	TGTGCCAGCAGCGTCTGGGCAGCGAACACCGGGGAGCTGTTTTTT	CASSVWAANTGELFF
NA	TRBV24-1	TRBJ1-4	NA	TGTGCCACCAGTGGCGGGGCACAAGAAAAACTGTTTTTT	CATSGGAQEKLFF
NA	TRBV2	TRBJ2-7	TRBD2	TGTGCCAGCAACGGGGGGGACTACTACGAGCAGTACTTC	CASNGGDYYEQYF
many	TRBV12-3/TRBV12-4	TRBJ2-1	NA	TGTGCCAGCAGTTTAAGCAGGGGTCCCACGAATGAGCAGTTCTTC	CASSLSRGPTNEQFF
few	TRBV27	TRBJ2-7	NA	TGTGCCAGCAGTAAATCTTGGGGATACTCCTACGAGCAGTACTTC	CASSKSWGYSYEQYF
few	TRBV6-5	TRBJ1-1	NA	TGTGCCAGCAGCCTACCGGGAACTCTAGCTTTCTTT	CASSLPGTLAFF
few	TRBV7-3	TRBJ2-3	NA	TGTGCCACGCGGGCAGGTGGGGGTCCTGTCGATACGCAGTATTTT	CATRAGGGPVDTQYF
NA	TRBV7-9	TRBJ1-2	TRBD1	TGTGCCAGCAGCCGGACAGGGTTCGATGGCTACACCTTC	CASSRTGFDGYTF
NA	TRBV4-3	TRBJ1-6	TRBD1	TGCGCCAGCAGCCGACAGGGGGTGGTTAATTCACCCCTCCACTTT	CASSRQGVVNSPLHF
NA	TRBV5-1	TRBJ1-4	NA	TGCGCCAGCAGCTTGGGGACGAATGAAAAACTGTTTTTT	CASSLGTNEKLFF
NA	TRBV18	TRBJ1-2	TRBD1	TGTGCCAGCTCAGCCCGGGACAGCTATGGCTACACCTTC	CASSARDSYGYTF
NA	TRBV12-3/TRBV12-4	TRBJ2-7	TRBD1	TGTGCCAGCAGTTTGGGCAGGGGGAGCTCCTACGAGCAGTACTTC	CASSLGRGSSYEQYF
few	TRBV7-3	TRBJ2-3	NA	TGTGCCAGCAGCTTAGGACTAACCTTCACAGATACGCAGTATTTT	CASSLGLTFTDTQYF
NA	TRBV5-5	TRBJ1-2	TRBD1	TGTGCCAGCAGCCTAGGGACAGGGGATGGCTACACCTTC	CASSLGTGDGYTF
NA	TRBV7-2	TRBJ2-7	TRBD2	TGTGCCAGCAGCCCCAACGCTTATAGCGGGGGACCCTACGAGCAGTACTTC	CASSPNAYSGGPYEQYF
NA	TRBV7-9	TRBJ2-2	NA	TGTGCCAGCAGCTTAGGCCCCGGGGAGCTGTTTTTT	CASSLGPGELFF
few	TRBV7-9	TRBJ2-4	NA	TGTGCCAGCAGCTCCGGGGACATTCAGTACTTC	CASSSGDIQYF
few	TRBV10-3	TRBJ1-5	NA	TGTGCCATCAGTGAGTCGTACAGGCGGATTTCCAATCAGCCCCAGCATTTT	CAISESYRRISNQPQHF
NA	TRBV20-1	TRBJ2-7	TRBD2	TGCAGTACCCCAGCCCCCCTAGCGGGGGGAGAGGAGCAGTACTTC	CSTPAPLAGGEEQYF
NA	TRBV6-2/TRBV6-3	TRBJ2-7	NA	TGTGCCAGCATTGGCGGCGCCCGAGACGAGCAGTACTTC	CASIGGARDEQYF